This T cell receptor (beta chain) was profiled in a study of shared clonotypes between healthy human individuals (dated by TCRdb to about 2020). About the full investigation: A couple of women and a few men aged 18 to 49 years were included in the cohort. For each donor, three plates each were used for CD4 naive and CD4 memory, two plates were used for CD8 naive, and one plate was used for CD8 memory. The study deeply sequenced blood TCR repertoires of about 5 healthy adults to estimate repertoire size and the extent of clonotype sharing between individuals. Libraries were prepared and TCR repertoires were sequenced by different laboratories using diverse techniques, in order to increase sequencing depth and limit assay-specific biases. Between about 0.9 and 9 billion PBMCs per donor were obtained by leukapheresis. On the study overall, not on this receptor specifically: Compared with non-shared clonotypes, the clonotypes found in all four sorted-subset donors had higher generation probabilities. Pairwise subsampling indicated that sequencing depth was expected to affect the degree of clonotype sharing among donors. Across four donors, around 5% of naive CD4, roughly 3.8% of naive CD8, under 2.5% of memory CD4, and approximately 0.4% of memory CD8 clonotypes were shared. Even with the large sequencing depth, rarefaction of the sorted-subset datasets indicated that sequencing was incomplete. Estimated clonotype richness was generally larger for naive than for memory subsets. Because the study included only a small number of donors, the genetic and exposure-history diversity represented was limited. Sampling was restricted to blood, and TCR repertoires in tissues likely differ from the TCR repertoires found in blood.

Using the deep immunoSEQ assay, TCR CDR3 regions were amplified from genomic DNA by multiplex PCR. Extracted genomic DNA from each cell subset was spread evenly across all wells of several immunoSEQ 96-well plates, with each plate serving as a replicate. Each replicate PCR for sorted subsets received around 0.2 ug genomic DNA, equal to 30,000 or so T cell genomes. Purified libraries were measured with a Qubit 3.0 fluorometer, size-checked on a Bioanalyzer 2100, and measured again with the KAPA Library Quantification kit. A separate single-read 150-cycle Illumina NextSeq 550 flow cell was used to sequence each immunoSEQ 96-well plate. In the paper's pipeline: The immunoSEQ output contained only junctional sequences without quality scores, so filtering could not match that applied to full-length reads. Sequences were annotated with PyIR, a Python wrapper for IgBLAST v1.9, and V/J genes and CDR3 were assigned using IMGT germline references. Reads with weak V/J assignments (E-value above 1e-6), missing CDR3, stop codons, out-of-frame junctions, or ambiguous translated residues were removed. V3J clonotypes were defined as sequences sharing an identical inferred V gene, J gene, and CDR3 amino acid sequence. Percentage overlap between repertoires was calculated by dividing the number of shared unique clonotypes by the size of the smaller repertoire. Three approaches were used to assess repertoire richness: RTK rarefaction, the Chao1 estimator, and Recon v2.1 estimates of unobserved clonotypes. Generation probabilities for all TCRbeta clonotypes obtained by the gDNA method from a handful of donors were computed using OLGA. TCRdb stores this immuneACCESS table with in-frame sequences only. Part of the clones is absent; in the studies checked, under half of the shortfall reflects unresolved V genes, and no reason is known for the rest. The V and J calls and clone size come from that table; D and trimming were worked out from the DNA. The sample contains about 1,800,000 clones, roughly 94% of them found a single time. Jointly, the top ten make up 0.9% to 1.5% of the sample.

From a lookup of the germline V gene (reference sequence), CDR1 and CDR2 are MNHEY and SMNVEV. V lost 5 bases and J lost 2 bases; the stretch between them is 12 bases long. The CDR3 covers 14 residues, taking in both the cysteine and the phenylalanine. Of all the DNA, just the CDR3 is kept, 42 bases in frame from base 1. To note about this clone: The antigen it binds to is not known. It has no much larger one-base neighbor in the sample; base qualities were not kept.

CD8 naive samples were CD45RO-negative cells positively selected for CCR7, giving a CD45RA+CCR7+ population that excluded TemRA cells. The donors were healthy, HIV-negative adults who had no recently reported acute infections or vaccinations. Only Caucasian adults living in Nashville, Tennessee, USA were represented among the donors. Blood was collected by leukapheresis, and PBMCs were isolated by Ficoll-Histopaque density gradient centrifugation and then cryopreserved in liquid nitrogen vapor phase. Analytical flow cytometry was used to check the purity and quantity of every magnetically sorted T cell population. Genomic DNA was isolated from every sorted fraction and measured by UV absorbance on a Nanodrop 2000c.

The receptor chain draws on TRBV27 and TRBJ1-1; a tentative D call is TRBD1 (6 bases match). This receptor was obtained from a man between 18 and 35 years old in good health. The specimen was naive CD8+ T cells sorted from blood. What the cell subset or site label conveys for this sample: CD45RA+CCR7+. In nucleotide form, the sequence is TGTGCCAGCAGTGAATGGACAGAAAACACTGAAGCTTTCTTT. This encodes CASSEWTENTEAFF.